The 21 T cell receptor beta chains below all came from one sample that was sequenced in a study of tumor T cells in aggressive B-cell lymphoma. Sequenced by immunoSEQ multiplex PCR; TCRdb stores in-frame clones only, minus some. The profile shows 4,000 to 5,000 clones, roughly 90% of them singletons. The sequencing input was tumor tissue. Receptors originate from an adult with diffuse large B cell lymphoma.

Comment on this clone: The junction departs from germline at one end; a sequencing error may be responsible. The chain carries TRBV29-1 and TRBJ2-7; TRBD1 agrees at 11 bases. The CDR3 is 14 residues long. Germline values: CDR1 SQVTM, CDR2 ANQGSEA. The CDR3 region is CSVVLRDRGYEQYF. CDR3 coding DNA: TGCAGCGTTGTCCTTCGGGACAGGGGGTACGAGCAGTACTTT.

This clone was seen only once. The CDR3 region is CASSQQGAPTDTQYF. In nucleotides, the CDR3 is TGTGCCAGCAGCCAACAGGGGGCGCCCACAGATACGCAGTATTTT. The V call is TRBV4-2, the J call TRBJ2-3, with TRBD1 matching 8 bases. The V gene end was trimmed by 2 bases and the J gene end by 2 bases; junction bases not matched to a gene: 3. CDR1 and CDR2 from the germline V gene are LGHNA and YNFKEQ. The CDR3 spans 15 residues.

J is TRBJ1-2 and V is TRBV11-2; no definite D call. This CDR3 has 13 residues. Germline CDR1 reads SGHAT; CDR2 reads FQNNGV. V dropped 3 bases and J dropped 4 bases, with 9 bases sitting between them. CDR3 DNA sequence: TGTGCCAGCAGCTTCCCCGGGATCTATGGCTACACCTTC. This sequence encodes CASSFPGIYGYTF.

The V call is TRBV19, the J call TRBJ1-4; no firm D call. Deletions cut 3 bases from V and 8 bases from J, with 13 bases between. This CDR3 comprises 14 residues. CDR1 and CDR2 from the germline V gene are LNHDA and SQIVND (reference sequence). The CDR3 spells CASSIGNSNEKLFF. The CDR3 nucleotides read TGTGCCAGTAGTATCGGGAATTCGAACGAAAAACTGTTTTTT.

In regard to this clone: The junction and the germline gene differ at one end; a read error may be behind it. The rearrangement joins TRBV5-1 to TRBJ1-2; the D gene is possibly TRBD1 (6 bases). This CDR3 has 13 residues. Germline V CDR1 and CDR2: SGHRS, YFSETQ. CDR3 residues: CASSLDSFYGYTF. DNA of the CDR3: TGCGCCAGCAGTTTGGACAGCTTTTATGGCTACACCTTC.

This chain joins TRBV5-8 and TRBJ2-7; D possibly corresponds to TRBD2 (6 bases). The V end lost 3 bases, the J end lost 7 bases, and 17 bases lay between the germline ends. CDR1 is SGHTS and CDR2 is YDEGEE in the germline V gene. This CDR3 region has 14 residues. DNA of the CDR3: TGTGCCAGCAGCTACCGGGACTCAGTTTCAGAGCAGTACTTC. Amino acid sequence: CASSYRDSVSEQYF.

With respect to this clone: The junction shows a germline mismatch at one end, possibly a read error. The chain links TRBV19 to TRBJ1-1; TRBD1 aligns across 7 bases. Germline CDR1 is LNHDA and CDR2 is SQIVND (reference sequence). The CDR3 contains 13 residues. CDR3 in DNA: TGTGCCAGTAGTAACCGGGACAGAACTGAAACTTTCTTT. Protein: CASSNRDRTETFF.

The chain carries TRBV4-1 and TRBJ2-1; 12 bases map to TRBD2. Germline V gene data show CDR1 as MGHRA and CDR2 as YSYEKL. The CDR3 length is 15 residues. V trimming: 3 bases; J trimming: 6 bases; junction bases outside the gene matches: 3. This CDR3 is CASSHGTSGRNEQFF. CDR3 DNA: TGCGCCAGCAGCCACGGGACTAGCGGGCGCAATGAGCAGTTCTTC.

V usage is TRBV5-1 and J usage is TRBJ1-5, with 9 bases identical to TRBD1. Germline V gene data show CDR1 as SGHRS and CDR2 as YFSETQ. V shed 2 bases and J 6 bases; nucleotides not matched to a gene: 6. CDR3 length: 15 residues. CDR3 sequence: CASSFTGGSLQPQHF. In DNA form, the CDR3 reads TGCGCCAGCAGCTTTACAGGGGGCTCTCTTCAGCCCCAGCATTTT.

V and J are TRBV7-8 and TRBJ2-3, with unresolved D. V lost 5 bases, J lost 6 bases, and 12 bases lay in between. This CDR3 has 13 residues. Per the germline V gene, CDR1 is SGHVS and CDR2 is FQNEAQ. In DNA, the CDR3 is TGTGCCAGCAGCCCCTCGACTGGGGATACGCAGTATTTT. It encodes CASSPSTGDTQYF.

This chain joins TRBV3-2 and TRBJ1-1. TRBV3-2 is recorded as a pseudogene. The CDR3 totals 9 residues. In DNA, the CDR3 is TGTGCCACCTTCGGAGGAGCTTTCTTT. This sequence encodes CATFGGAFF.

The chain recombines TRBV19 with TRBJ1-1; 8 bases agree with TRBD1. V lost 7 bases and J lost 1; bases outside the gene matches: 8. The CDR3 consists of 15 residues. Germline assignment: CDR1 LNHDA and CDR2 SQIVND (reference sequence). The CDR3 DNA is TGTGCCAGTAACAGTCACAGGGGGAAGAACACTGAAGCTTTCTTT. As protein: CASNSHRGKNTEAFF.

The rearrangement joins TRBV5-1 to TRBJ1-2, with TRBD1 as a possible D gene (6 bases). Trimming cost V 3 bases and J 8 bases, with 17 bases left between them. The CDR3 consists of 14 residues. The germline V gene has CDR1 SGHRS and CDR2 YFSETQ. CDR3 nucleotides: TGCGCCAGCAGCTCACAGGGTCTGGTGGAAGGCTACACCTTC. Translating it yields CASSSQGLVEGYTF.

The V and J genes are TRBV4-1 and TRBJ1-6; TRBD1 matches at 9 bases. The junction had 16 bases not matched to a gene; V was cut back by 4 bases and J by 0 bases. The CDR3 spans 21 residues. CDR1 and CDR2 from the germline V gene are MGHRA and YSYEKL. The CDR3 DNA follows: TGCGCCAGCAGCCGAATCTCATCTACAGGGGGCAAAAGCTCCTATAATTCACCCCTCCACTTT. Residues: CASSRISSTGGKSSYNSPLHF.

This rearrangement joins TRBV7-2 to TRBJ2-3; tentatively, D is TRBD2 (5 bases). The CDR3 runs to 15 residues. Germline loops: CDR1 SGHTA, CDR2 FQGNSA. Trimming removed 1 base at V and 2 bases at J, with 10 bases between. CDR3 coding DNA: TGTGCCAGCAGCTTAGGACTACACCCCACAGATACGCAGTATTTT. Translating it yields CASSLGLHPTDTQYF.

This chain joins TRBV7-9 and TRBJ2-1, with 7 positions matching TRBD2. Germline assignment: CDR1 SEHNR and CDR2 FQNEAQ (reference sequence). The CDR3 contains 14 residues. V lost 6 bases, J lost 7 bases, and 9 bases stayed unmatched. CDR3 residues: CASRLDGAGNEQFF. DNA of the CDR3: TGTGCCAGCAGACTAGATGGAGCGGGGAATGAGCAGTTCTTC.

V is TRBV7-9 and J is TRBJ2-3, with 13 positions matching TRBD2. Losses at the gene ends were 4 bases for V and 7 bases for J; bases not matched to a gene: 14. The length of the CDR3 is 18 residues. The germline CDR1 and CDR2 sequences are SEHNR and FQNEAQ (reference sequence). The CDR3 reads CASSSGLAGALGVYTQYF. For the CDR3, the DNA is TGTGCCAGCAGCTCTGGACTAGCGGGGGCCCTCGGGGTATATACGCAGTATTTT. Supplemented by reference TRBV7-9 and TRBJ2-3, the full variable domain reads DTGVSQNPRHKITKRGQNVTFRCDPISEHNRLYWYRQTLGQGPEFLTYFQNEAQLEKSRLLSDRFSAERPKGSFSTLEIQRTEQGDSAMYLCASSSGLAGALGVYTQYFGPGTRLTVL.

This chain connects TRBV10-3 to TRBJ2-5; 7 bases match TRBD1. The CDR3 runs to 14 residues. Germline assignment: CDR1 ENHRY and CDR2 SYGVKD. The V and J ends lost 6 bases and 1 base, in that order; junction bases with no gene match: 5. CDR3 loop: CAISYTGAQETQYF. The CDR3 DNA reads as TGTGCCATCAGCTACACAGGGGCCCAAGAGACCCAGTACTTC.

This chain joins TRBV6-6 and TRBJ1-6; D is uncertain. The V end was cut by 7 bases, the J end by 11 bases, with 15 bases between. Germline CDR1 and CDR2: MNHNY and SVGAGI (reference sequence). The CDR3 is 13 amino acids. The CDR3 DNA reads TGTGCCAGCATCATCTCACGGGGTGCACCCCTCCACTTT. It codes for CASIISRGAPLHF.

The chain has TRBV5-1 and TRBJ1-1, with 9 nucleotides matching TRBD1. The CDR3 has 13 residues. V lost 2 bases and J lost 4; bases outside the gene matches: 0. CDR1 is SGHRS, CDR2 YFSETQ, per germline. CDR3 loop: CASSLQGATEAFF. The CDR3 DNA is TGCGCCAGCAGCTTACAGGGGGCCACTGAAGCTTTCTTT.

The CDR3 DNA is TGTGCCAGCAGTCCAGGACAGGACCAAGAGACCCAGTACTTC. Its translation: CASSPGQDQETQYF. V and J are TRBV2 and TRBJ2-5; 7 nucleotides match TRBD1. V shed 5 bases, J shed 0 bases, and the junction held 3 bases outside the gene matches. Germline CDR1 and CDR2: SNHLY and FYNNEI. The CDR3 runs 14 residues.